A single TCR beta chain is shown here with its context. As yet, its antigen is unknown. This sample was taken from a study of shared clonotypes between healthy human individuals. Study context: The composition of the donors was two women and a few men aged 18 to 49.

Notes on the study in general: Genetic and exposure-history diversity was limited by the small donor number. Clonotype sharing levels among donors were expected to vary with sequencing depth.

There are 11 residues in the CDR3. The V end lost 6 bases, the J end lost 3 bases, and 6 bases lay between the germline ends. CDR1 is SNHLY and CDR2 is FYNNEI in the germline V gene. Unsorted PBMC replicate PCRs used 300 ng DNA, 25,000 to 30,000 T cell genomes. Libraries were prepared by immunoSEQ multiplex PCR; TCRdb keeps only in-frame clonotypes and omits some of them. The sample lists 90,000 to 100,000 clones, around half occurring once. The specimen sequenced was PBMCs. V gene TRBV2 combines with J gene TRBJ2-7; D uncertain. The TCR sequence derives from a middle-aged woman in good health. Some clones in this sample may be carry-over from other donors' samples. The CDR3 spells CASRLNYEQYF. CDR3 in DNA: TGTGCCAGCAGACTTAACTACGAGCAGTACTTC.